This T cell receptor (beta chain) stems from a study of CD8+CD57+ T cells in acquired aplastic anemia. About the research overall: Sorted CD4+ and CD8+ cell DNA averaged about 3 ug.

There are 13 residues in the CDR3. Trimming cost V 4 bases and J 2 bases, with 7 bases left between them. CDR1 SGHTA and CDR2 FQGTGA come from the germline V gene. Comment on this clonotype: Antigen specificity is unknown.

TCR beta VDJ and CDR3 were profiled, and genomic DNA was the template. TCRdb re-derived calls from the reads in MiXCR, one entry per CDR3 protein. The sample consists of about 160,000 distinct CDR3 sequences, roughly 43% of them appearing once. All patients picked for sequencing had shown, by flow cytometry, an expansion of CD8+CD57+ cells. Therapy had not been given to patients before blood sampling. Broader study findings: A set of around 30 CD8+ CDR3 sequences was shared between patients and controls, and these sequences appeared highly expressed in patients.

The origin of this receptor is a human donor with aplastic anemia. Sequenced sample: sorted CD4+, CD8+, or CD8+CD57+ T cells (not recorded which) from PBMCs. This chain joins TRBV7-3 and TRBJ2-3; D not certain. This CDR3 reads CASSSSATDTQYF. CDR3 nucleotides: TGTGCCAGCAGCTCCTCCGCCACAGATACGCAGTATTTT.